This entry features one T cell receptor (beta chain) sequence. RNA totalling roughly 0.45 to 1 ug underwent reverse transcription with random hexamers. TCRdb re-called the immunoSEQ multiplex PCR reads with MiXCR, one entry per CDR3 protein. The profile shows just over 150,000 distinct CDR3 sequences, approximately 96% of them singletons. The record originates from a study of CD8 T cells in Susac syndrome. CDR3 length: 13 residues. Trimming stripped 7 bases from V and 8 bases from J, with 18 bases between. Looked up from germline, CDR1 is DFQATT and CDR2 is SNEGSKA (reference sequence). The sequence derives from a human donor with Susac syndrome. This chain links TRBV20-1 with TRBJ2-1, with D possibly TRBD2 on 7 matching bases. The material sequenced was CD4+ T cells from PBMCs. CDR3 coding DNA: TGCAGTGTTCGGGGGGCCATCGGGTATGAGCAGTTCTTC. This codes for CSVRGAIGYEQFF.